The sequence of this TCR beta chain was determined in a study of control samples from healthy donors and cancer patients. Data came from immunoSEQ multiplex PCR; TCRdb stores just in-frame clones and leaves some out. The sample has 70,000 or so clones, nearly 90% seen once. Trimming left V 4 bases short and J 5 bases short, with 5 bases between. Germline V CDR1 and CDR2: SEHNR, FQNEAQ (reference sequence). CDR3 length: 11 amino acids. The table lists this clone with a count of one. The specimen was PBMCs. The receptor was isolated from a man in his 60s with lung cancer. J is TRBJ2-5 and V is TRBV7-9; D gene uncertain. DNA of the CDR3: TGTGCCAGCAGCTCCGCGGAGACCCAGTACTTC. This translates into CASSSAETQYF.